This T cell receptor beta chain was profiled in a study of T cell responses to AZD1222 COVID-19 vaccine. Remarks on this clone: What it binds is not known.

Germline CDR1 SNHLY, CDR2 FYNNEI. V lost 6 bases to trimming and J lost 7 bases; unmatched junction nucleotides: 7. The CDR3 consists of 14 residues. Study-level points and caveats: Variant regions that are unmutated are reportedly the target of nearly half of spike-specific TCRs. Of the AZD1222 recipients, only 5 or 6 were seropositive at baseline.

Assay: immunoSEQ multiplex PCR; the TCRdb copy retains only in-frame clones and omits some. The table lists fewer than 150,000 clones, around 94% of them singletons, with about a tenth in the top ten. Sequenced here: peripheral blood, sampled 28 days after the second AZD1222 dose. The sequence came from an adult who received the AZD1222 COVID-19 vaccine. The chain has TRBV2 and TRBJ2-1, with 9 nucleotides matching TRBD1. The CDR3: CASSRTGAGNEQFF. In nucleotides, the CDR3 is TGTGCCAGCAGCAGGACAGGGGCCGGGAATGAGCAGTTCTTC.